This T cell receptor beta chain derives from a study of T-cell reconstitution after alpha-beta-depleted transplantation in children. Ten or more counts support this clonotype. TCRbeta library construction was performed incorporating unique molecular identifiers. MiXCR was run by TCRdb on the PCR reads, yielding one entry per CDR3 protein. The data show 210,000 or so distinct CDR3 sequences, approximately 10% seen once. CDR1 is SGHNT and CDR2 is YENEEA in the germline V gene. CDR3 length: 15 amino acids. Trimming shortened V by 5 bases and J by 7 bases, and 20 bases separated the two germline ends. The chain carries TRBV11-3 and TRBJ2-5; D ambiguous. The TCR originated in a child in the first two years of life with acute myeloid leukemia, due to receive a stem cell transplant. Sequencing was performed on PBMCs, taken before TCRalphabeta/CD19-depleted stem cell transplant. The CDR3 protein is CASSLSGTAHWTQYF. The CDR3 region has the DNA TGTGCCAGCAGCCTCAGTGGTACCGCCCATTGGACCCAGTACTTC.